A selection of T cell receptor beta chains follows, all from one sample in a study of T cells in Graves' hyperthyroidism and ophthalmopathy. Using its own MiXCR run on the multiplex PCR reads, TCRdb lists one record per CDR3 protein. The table includes about 180,000 distinct CDR3 sequences, approximately 17% detected once. Specimen: blood. The receptors derive from a woman aged 45 to 65 with Graves' hyperthyroidism. The CDR3 runs from the conserved cysteine through the conserved F or W. D genes are given only for firm matches. Part of the rows lack a size; the others show once, few, many or a class for expanded clones.

J gene | clone size | D gene | V gene | CDR3 protein | CDR3 DNA
TRBJ1-2 | many | - | TRBV20-1 | CSALRFLDGYTF | TGCAGTGCCCTAAGGTTCTTAGATGGCTACACCTTC
TRBJ1-4 | many | TRBD1 | TRBV20-1 | CSARASGTGPEKLFF | TGCAGTGCTAGAGCGTCCGGGACAGGGCCCGAAAAACTGTTTTTT
TRBJ1-3 | - | - | TRBV30 | CAWTPSGNTIYF | TGTGCCTGGACCCCATCTGGAAACACCATATATTTT
TRBJ2-3 | many | - | TRBV28 | CASKKRGTDTQYF | TGTGCCAGCAAAAAGAGAGGTACAGATACGCAGTATTTT
TRBJ2-5 | - | TRBD2 | TRBV12-3/TRBV12-4 | CASSFRGRDGTQYF | TGTGCCAGCAGTTTCCGGGGGAGGGACGGGACCCAGTACTTC
TRBJ2-5 | many | TRBD2 | TRBV27 | CASSPGVLAGGKETQYF | TGTGCCAGCAGTCCCGGGGTCCTAGCGGGGGGAAAAGAGACCCAGTACTTC
TRBJ1-2 | - | - | TRBV7-9 | CASSPAVAIKAGYTF | TGTGCCAGCAGCCCAGCCGTTGCGATTAAGGCGGGCTACACCTTC
TRBJ2-7 | many | TRBD1 | TRBV5-6 | CASSPGTGGYEQYF | TGTGCCAGCAGCCCCGGGACAGGGGGCTACGAGCAGTACTTC
TRBJ2-5 | many | - | TRBV28 | CASSFHAVTHF | TGTGCCAGCAGTTTTCATGCGGTCACACACTTC
TRBJ1-3 | - | TRBD1 | TRBV7-9 | CASSFTGTGNPSRNTIYF | TGTGCCAGCAGCTTCACCGGGACAGGGAACCCCTCTAGAAACACCATATATTTT
TRBJ1-2 | - | - | TRBV20-1 | CSARDRTGRDYGYTF | TGCAGTGCTAGAGATCGGACGGGGAGGGACTATGGCTACACCTTC
TRBJ1-2 | few | TRBD1 | TRBV6-1 | CASSPFGTGGGGYTF | TGTGCCAGCAGTCCGTTTGGGACAGGGGGGGGAGGCTACACCTTC
TRBJ1-6 | few | - | TRBV14 | CASSQDGEDGASSYNSPLHF | TGTGCCAGCAGCCAAGACGGGGAAGATGGCGCCAGCTCCTATAATTCACCCCTCCACTTT
TRBJ1-6 | many | - | TRBV7-2 | CASSLYPPLHF | TGTGCCAGCAGCTTATACCCACCCCTCCACTTT
TRBJ1-2 | many | TRBD1 | TRBV7-9 | CASSPRAAGQGRSGYTF | TGTGCCAGCAGCCCTCGGGCGGCGGGACAGGGGAGGTCTGGCTACACCTTC
TRBJ1-6 | many | - | TRBV11-2 | CASSLVASYNSPLHF | TGTGCCAGCAGCTTAGTTGCAAGCTATAATTCACCCCTCCACTTT
TRBJ1-4 | many | - | TRBV24-1 | CATRGATNEKLFF | TGTGCCACCCGAGGCGCAACTAATGAAAAACTGTTTTTT
TRBJ2-1 | many | TRBD2 | TRBV20-1 | CSAEGLAGGPLYNEQFF | TGCAGTGCTGAGGGACTAGCGGGGGGTCCTTTATACAATGAGCAGTTCTTC